A single sample is the source of the 25 T cell receptor beta chains below, sequenced in a study of technical replicates of blood from a few donors. Measured with immunoSEQ multiplex PCR; TCRdb has only the in-frame clones, and not every one. The sample carries tens of thousands of clones, about 97% recorded once. The source material was T cells isolated from PBMCs. The receptors were gathered from a human donor in good health.

The chain employs TRBV29-1 and TRBJ2-3; D is uncertain. The CDR3 runs 16 residues. V gave up 0 bases and J gave up 0 bases, with 13 bases separating them. In germline, CDR1 is SQVTM, CDR2 ANQGSEA. The CDR3 region has the DNA TGCAGCGTTGAAGATCAAGTCCACTCTAGCACAGATACGCAGTATTTT. It translates to CSVEDQVHSSTDTQYF.

The DNA for the CDR3 is TGCGCCAGCAGCTTGGCCTCTTACAGCGGGGGAGTCGGCTACACCTTC. It encodes CASSLASYSGGVGYTF. The genes are TRBV5-1 and TRBJ1-2; possibly TRBD1 for D (5 bases). Looked up from germline, CDR1 is SGHRS and CDR2 is YFSETQ. Between the trimmed V and J ends, which lost 0 bases and 8 bases, there was a span of 20 bases. This CDR3 spans 16 amino acids.

The CDR3 DNA reads TGTGCCAGCAGCACCCTAGCGGGAGGGTATGCCGGGGAGCTGTTTTTT. Translation: CASSTLAGGYAGELFF. The chain employs TRBV9 and TRBJ2-2, with TRBD2 identical over 12 bases. Germline V CDR1 and CDR2: SGDLS, YYNGEE. V dropped 4 bases and J dropped 6; count of bases not matched to a gene: 7. The CDR3 has 16 residues.

V is TRBV11-2 and J is TRBJ2-5; 7 bases match TRBD1. Germline CDR1 reads SGHAT; CDR2 reads FQNNGV. The CDR3 runs to 15 residues. V lost 10 bases and J lost 7; bases outside the gene matches: 18. CDR3 bases: TGTGCCACCAGAAAGAGACAGGGAATATCGGGGACCCAGTACTTC. Protein product: CATRKRQGISGTQYF.

The chain combines TRBV6-5 with TRBJ1-5, with D hard to call. The germline V gene encodes CDR1 MNHEY and CDR2 SVGAGI. The CDR3 totals 14 residues. The ends were cut back, 0 bases at V and 10 bases at J, with 13 bases in the middle. The CDR3 protein is CASSYSQEAAPQHF. The CDR3 DNA follows: TGTGCCAGCAGTTACTCACAAGAGGCGGCTCCCCAGCATTTT.

This chain uses TRBV7-6 with TRBJ2-1; TRBD2 matches 7 bases. V lost 1 base to trimming and J lost 0 bases; unmatched junction nucleotides: 12. Germline CDR1 SGHVS, CDR2 FNYEAQ. CDR3 length: 19 amino acids. DNA for the CDR3: TGTGCCAGCAGCTTAGAGGGGTTTAGCGGGCTTAGCTCCTACAATGAGCAGTTCTTC. Translating it yields CASSLEGFSGLSSYNEQFF.

This chain links TRBV7-9 with TRBJ1-1; maybe TRBD1 (6 bases). The CDR3 is 16 residues long. Germline V gene lookup returns CDR1 SEHNR and CDR2 FQNEAQ (reference sequence). Trimming took off 1 base at V and 5 bases at J, with 17 bases between the two ends. This CDR3 is CASSLGIRDRGTEAFF. CDR3 DNA: TGTGCCAGCAGCTTAGGCATCAGGGATAGGGGGACTGAAGCTTTCTTT.

This chain joins TRBV29-1 and TRBJ1-2, with unresolved D. The CDR3 has 11 amino acids. V lost 6 bases and J 4 bases, leaving 9 bases between the germline ends. Looked up from germline, CDR1 is SQVTM and CDR2 is ANQGSEA. The CDR3 sequence: CSVVRVYGYTF. CDR3 nucleotide sequence: TGCAGCGTCGTTCGAGTCTATGGCTACACCTTC.

V and J are TRBV5-1 and TRBJ2-2; TRBD2 aligns across 7 bases. The germline V gene encodes CDR1 SGHRS and CDR2 YFSETQ. Losses at the gene ends were 0 bases for V and 7 bases for J; bases not matched to a gene: 3. The CDR3 has 14 residues. In nucleotides, the CDR3 is TGCGCCAGCAGCTTGGGCGGGAGTAACGGGGAGCTGTTTTTT. This gives the protein CASSLGGSNGELFF.

The chain recombines TRBV15 with TRBJ2-7, with D maybe TRBD1 (6 bases). The CDR3 is 18 amino acids. Germline CDR1 reads LNHNV; CDR2 reads YYDKDF (reference sequence). The ends were cut back, 2 bases at V and 2 bases at J, with 22 bases in the middle. CDR3 DNA: TGTGCCACCAGCAGACTAACCTTACAGGGCAACTCTCCCTACGAGCAGTACTTC. It yields the protein CATSRLTLQGNSPYEQYF.

The J gene is TRBJ1-5, the V gene TRBV27; no definite D call. V gave up 8 bases and J gave up 5 bases, with 4 bases separating them. From germline, CDR1 is MNHEY and CDR2 SMNVEV (reference sequence). The CDR3 consists of 10 residues. The CDR3 region is CASGHQPQHF. The CDR3 region has the DNA TGTGCCAGCGGCCATCAGCCCCAGCATTTT.

CDR3 DNA sequence: TGTGCCAGCAGCCGATTCCAGGACAGTCAGCCCCAGCATTTT. This encodes CASSRFQDSQPQHF. The chain has TRBV6-5 and TRBJ1-5; maybe TRBD1 (6 bases). Trimming removed 6 bases from V and 6 bases from J, with 15 bases in between. This CDR3 comprises 14 residues. From germline, CDR1 is MNHEY and CDR2 SVGAGI.

This clone showed up just once. V gene TRBV30 combines with J gene TRBJ2-1; 7 bases agree with TRBD2. The CDR3 length is 15 residues. The J segment lost 7 bases and the V segment lost 3 bases, leaving 12 bases of the junction unmatched. Germline assignment: CDR1 GTSNPN and CDR2 SVGIG (reference sequence). The chain's CDR3 is CAWSFRAGVGNEQFF. CDR3 bases: TGTGCCTGGAGCTTCCGGGCGGGAGTGGGGAATGAGCAGTTCTTC.

The rearrangement uses TRBV6-5 and TRBJ2-5; 7 bases match TRBD1. The junction had 11 bases not matched to a gene; V was cut back by 2 bases and J by 5 bases. The V gene's germline CDR1 is MNHEY and CDR2 SVGAGI. This CDR3 has 16 residues. The CDR3 nucleotides read TGTGCCAGCAGTTACGCCTCGACAGGGCAGGGGGAGACCCAGTACTTC. This codes for CASSYASTGQGETQYF.

The rearrangement uses TRBV7-9 and TRBJ1-1, with 7 bases that match TRBD1. This CDR3 comprises 12 residues. Germline V lookup: CDR1 SEHNR, CDR2 FQNEAQ (reference sequence). Trimming removed 8 bases from V and 6 bases from J; junction bases left unmatched: 6. Here the CDR3 DNA reads TGTGCCAGCGTACCAGGGACAGCTGAAGCTTTCTTT. Translation: CASVPGTAEAFF.

This clone was picked up one time. The V call is TRBV5-5, the J call TRBJ2-7; 7 bases match TRBD2. V lost 6 bases and J lost 6; bases outside the gene matches: 12. The CDR3 consists of 14 residues. Germline values: CDR1 SGHKS, CDR2 YYEKEE (reference sequence). The CDR3 protein is CASTEGLVIPEQYF. CDR3 DNA: TGTGCCAGCACCGAAGGACTAGTAATCCCCGAGCAGTACTTC.

The rearrangement joins TRBV10-2 to TRBJ1-5, with D hard to call. Germline lookup yields CDR1 WSHSY and CDR2 SAAADI. The CDR3 spans 12 residues. The V gene lost 10 bases and the J gene lost 0 bases, with 7 bases spanning the gap. DNA of the CDR3: TGCGCCACAGATACTAGCAATCAGCCCCAGCATTTT. This sequence encodes CATDTSNQPQHF.

The chain links TRBV19 to TRBJ2-5, with 7 nucleotides matching TRBD1. Trimming cost V 5 bases and J 5 bases; bases outside gene matches: 5. In germline, CDR1 is LNHDA, CDR2 SQIVND (reference sequence). The CDR3 spans 13 residues. The CDR3, as DNA: TGTGCCAGTAGTGAGACAGGGAAGGAGACCCAGTACTTC. Its translation is CASSETGKETQYF.

The gene calls are TRBV11-2 and TRBJ1-2; no reliable D call. The CDR3 loop spans 11 amino acids. From germline, CDR1 is SGHAT and CDR2 FQNNGV. Trimming removed 7 bases from V and 2 bases from J, with 5 bases in between. Here the CDR3 reads CASNGNYGYTF. DNA of the CDR3: TGTGCCAGCAACGGGAACTATGGCTACACCTTC.

V and J are TRBV27 and TRBJ2-1, with TRBD2 matching 11 bases. With 5 bases clipped from V and 15 bases from J, the junction kept 6 bases outside the gene matches. There are 12 residues in the CDR3. CDR1 and CDR2 (germline): MNHEY, SMNVEV (reference sequence). The CDR3 coding sequence is TGTGCCAGCAGTCCATCTAGCGGGAGGTGGTTCTTC. Residues: CASSPSSGRWFF.

CDR3 amino acids: CASSPLIYSYEQYF. The CDR3 nucleotides read TGTGCCAGCAGCCCCCTAATATACTCCTACGAGCAGTACTTC. The chain recombines TRBV9 with TRBJ2-7; the D is unclear. The CDR3 is made up of 14 amino acids. Trimming took off 4 bases at V and 0 bases at J, with 11 bases between the two ends. CDR1 and CDR2 from the germline V gene are SGDLS and YYNGEE.

This chain links TRBV29-1 with TRBJ2-1, with 14 bases fitting TRBD2. Germline trimming cut 7 bases from V and 4 bases from J; bases unmatched to any gene: 3. The germline V gene has CDR1 SQVTM and CDR2 ANQGSEA. There are 14 residues in the CDR3. CDR3 in amino acids: CSARTSGRYNEQFF. CDR3 in DNA: TGCAGCGCTAGGACTAGCGGGAGGTACAATGAGCAGTTCTTC.

The V call is TRBV18, the J call TRBJ2-5; 7 bases line up with TRBD2. Germline CDR1 reads KGHSH; CDR2 reads LQKENI. CDR3 size: 16 residues. J gave up 0 bases and V 6 bases, and 10 bases lay outside the gene matches. In DNA form, the CDR3 reads TGTGCCAGCTCGCTGCTTAGGGAGGGGAACCAAGAGACCCAGTACTTC. Translation: CASSLLREGNQETQYF. The complete variable domain, with remaining parts taken from reference TRBV18 and TRBJ2-5, reads NAGVMQNPRHLVRRRGQEARLRCSPMKGHSHVYWYRQLPEEGLKFMVYLQKENIIDESGMPKERFSAEFPKEGPSILRIQQVVRGDSAAYFCASSLLREGNQETQYFGPGTRLLVL.

The chain joins TRBV5-1 to TRBJ2-1; 7 bases align to TRBD2. From germline, CDR1 is SGHRS and CDR2 YFSETQ. The J segment lost 9 bases and the V segment lost 2 bases, leaving 8 bases of the junction unmatched. The CDR3 runs 14 residues. CDR3: CASSFGGRVPEQFF. CDR3 sequence (DNA): TGCGCCAGCAGCTTTGGGGGGAGGGTGCCTGAGCAGTTCTTC. The variable domain in full, with the rest retrieved from reference TRBV5-1 and TRBJ2-1, is KAGVTQTPRYLIKTRGQQVTLSCSPISGHRSVSWYQQTPGQGLQFLFEYFSETQRNKGNFPGRFSGRQFSNSRSEMNVSTLELGDSALYLCASSFGGRVPEQFFGPGTRLTVL.

The chain couples TRBV13 to TRBJ2-7; unclear D gene. Germline V lookup: CDR1 PRHDT, CDR2 FYEKMQ (reference sequence). CDR3 size: 13 residues. Deletions cut 0 bases from V and 3 bases from J, with 6 bases between. The CDR3 protein is CASSLGLFYEQYF. The CDR3, as DNA: TGTGCCAGCAGCTTAGGGCTATTCTACGAGCAGTACTTC.